Reported below is one T cell receptor beta chain. Antigen unknown. Healthy donors of bone marrow made up the group. The data derive from a study of cytomegalovirus exposure and HLA in healthy donors. Germline V gene data show CDR1 as SGHAT and CDR2 as FQNNGV. CDR3 length: 16 amino acids. J lost 4 bases, V lost 0 bases, and 2 bases had no gene match. Primers for the PCR totalled 60 Vbeta and 13 Jbeta. Under the authors' procedure: A later analysis counted tens of millions of unique TCR beta chains, roughly 11 million shared. Assay used: immunoSEQ multiplex PCR; TCRdb lists only in-frame clones, some missing. The D gene and trimming were derived from the DNA, and the V and J assignments and clone size from that table. The sample lists around 180,000 clones; about 65% were seen once. General observations from the study: A likely sequencing artifact accounted for one observed cluster of highly shared sequence variants. Most TCR sequences proved rare, with some public TCRs found in many donors.

What was sequenced was PBMCs. V and J are TRBV11-2 and TRBJ2-1, with TRBD2 matching over 11 bases. This TCR was recovered from a girl aged 5-17 years in good health and CMV-seronegative. The CDR3 nucleotides read TGTGCCAGCAGCTTAGAGCGACTAGCGGGGTACAATGAGCAGTTCTTC. It specifies CASSLERLAGYNEQFF.